These 16 T cell receptor beta chains share one sample of origin, sequenced in a study of cytomegalovirus exposure and HLA in healthy donors (dated by TCRdb to about 2017). The library was produced with the immunoSEQ multiplex PCR assay. For the multiplex PCR, a mixture combining 60 forward primers for TCR Vbeta segments and 13 reverse primers for TCR Jbeta segments was used. TCRdb re-hosts the immuneACCESS table, in-frame sequences only. Its copies lack some clones; in the studies checked, an unresolved V gene accounts for under half of them, and the cause for the rest is not known. Here the sample has around 130,000 clones; around four fifths occur a single time. More than 0.9% of the sample belongs to the ten largest clones. The source material was PBMCs. Receptor source: a boy between 10 and 17 years old in good health and CMV-seronegative.

V and J are TRBV19 and TRBJ1-4; possible D gene TRBD1, 5 bases. This CDR3 has 14 amino acids. Germline assignment: CDR1 LNHDA and CDR2 SQIVND (reference sequence). Trimming pared 4 bases from V and 0 bases from J, leaving 6 bases between. The CDR3 DNA is TGTGCCAGTAGTAAGACAGCAACTAATGAAAAACTGTTTTTT. Its translation: CASSKTATNEKLFF.

The genes are TRBV7-2 and TRBJ2-1; 9 bases agree with TRBD2. CDR1 and CDR2 from the germline V gene are SGHTA and FQGNSA. V dropped 8 bases and J dropped 9; count of bases not matched to a gene: 17. The CDR3 totals 16 residues. The CDR3 region is CASFQGGGRAAIEQFF. The DNA for the CDR3 is TGTGCCAGCTTTCAGGGGGGCGGGAGGGCCGCGATTGAGCAGTTCTTC.

V usage is TRBV6-1 and J usage is TRBJ1-5, with TRBD1 identical over 8 bases. The germline V gene has CDR1 MNHNS and CDR2 SASEGT. The CDR3 spans 16 residues. Germline trimming cut 2 bases from V and 6 bases from J; bases unmatched to any gene: 9. The chain's CDR3 is CASSEMTGVGVQPQHF. The DNA of the CDR3 is TGTGCCAGCAGTGAAATGACAGGGGTTGGGGTTCAGCCCCAGCATTTT.

Concerning this clone itself: Other DNA sequences in the sample encode the same CDR3. CDR3 in amino acids: CASSRQGSSYEQYF. The CDR3 region has the DNA TGCGCCAGCAGCAGGCAGGGCTCCTCCTACGAGCAGTACTTC. This chain uses TRBV5-1 with TRBJ2-7; D is possibly TRBD1 (5 bases). The CDR3 sequence is 14 residues long. Trimming shortened V by 4 bases and J by 0 bases, and 11 bases separated the two germline ends. CDR1 and CDR2 from the germline V gene are SGHRS and YFSETQ.

V usage is TRBV4-1 and J usage is TRBJ1-5, with no clear D. Germline V gives CDR1 MGHRA, CDR2 YSYEKL. Trimming took 0 bases from V and 4 from J, leaving 13 bases between them. This CDR3 has 16 amino acids. The CDR3 sequence: CASSQEGGMTNQPQHF. The CDR3 nucleotides are TGCGCCAGCAGCCAAGAAGGTGGAATGACTAATCAGCCCCAGCATTTT.

V usage is TRBV5-5 and J usage is TRBJ2-7, with TRBD2 identical over 8 bases. Germline trimming cut 0 bases from V and 6 bases from J; bases unmatched to any gene: 11. This CDR3 has 16 residues. The V gene's germline CDR1 is SGHKS and CDR2 YYEKEE (reference sequence). For the CDR3, the DNA is TGTGCCAGCAGCTTGGAACCTGGCGGGAGGCGTTGCGAGCAGTACTTC. It yields the protein CASSLEPGGRRCEQYF.

The chain couples TRBV5-4 to TRBJ1-1, with 11 bases that match TRBD1. Germline V gives CDR1 SGHNT, CDR2 YYREEE (reference sequence). With 4 bases clipped from V and 5 bases from J, the junction kept 4 bases outside the gene matches. The CDR3 has 14 amino acids. The CDR3 coding sequence is TGTGCCAGCAGCCTGGGACAGGGGGGGACTGAAGCTTTCTTT. The encoded protein is CASSLGQGGTEAFF.

This clone was seen once. V usage is TRBV30 and J usage is TRBJ2-1; 7 nucleotides line up with TRBD2. CDR1 is GTSNPN, CDR2 SVGIG, per germline (reference sequence). J gave up 4 bases and V 4 bases, and 1 base lay outside the gene matches. The CDR3 contains 12 residues. The CDR3 region is CAWNGGYNEQFF. In DNA, the CDR3 is TGTGCCTGGAACGGGGGGTACAATGAGCAGTTCTTC.

The chain combines TRBV6-6 with TRBJ2-7; TRBD2 might be the D (6 bases). Germline V gene sequence: CDR1 MNHNY, CDR2 SVGAGI (reference sequence). CDR3 size: 15 residues. V shed 0 bases and J shed 2 bases, with 11 bases lying between them. CDR3 in DNA: TGTGCCAGCAGTTACTCGGGCGGGGCCACCTACGAGCAGTACTTC. Protein: CASSYSGGATYEQYF.

The chain employs TRBV19 and TRBJ2-2, with D possibly matching TRBD2 (5 bases). CDR1 is LNHDA, CDR2 SQIVND, per germline (reference sequence). CDR3 length equals 17 residues. Trimming removed 5 bases at V and 5 bases at J, with 21 bases between. The CDR3 protein is CASSASLSLWETGELFF. In DNA, the CDR3 is TGTGCCAGTAGTGCCTCCCTTTCCCTGTGGGAGACCGGGGAGCTGTTTTTT.

The chain has TRBV2 and TRBJ1-1; D might be TRBD1 (6 bases). The V gene's germline CDR1 is SNHLY and CDR2 FYNNEI. This CDR3 has 14 amino acids. V was trimmed by 3 bases and J by 10 bases, leaving 18 bases between them. CDR3 amino acids: CASSEGRGAMGAFF. The DNA for the CDR3 is TGTGCCAGCAGTGAGGGGCGGGGGGCTATGGGAGCTTTCTTT.

V usage is TRBV7-9 and J usage is TRBJ1-1, with D uncertain. The V gene's germline CDR1 is SEHNR and CDR2 FQNEAQ (reference sequence). The CDR3 has 15 amino acids. V lost 2 bases to trimming and J lost 1 base, with 11 bases between them. This CDR3 reads CASSLIGPPNTEAFF. CDR3 nucleotides: TGTGCCAGCAGCTTAATTGGGCCGCCGAACACTGAAGCTTTCTTT.

This chain's CDR3 is CASSEQGHEQFF. In DNA form, the CDR3 reads TGTGCCAGCAGTGAACAGGGCCATGAGCAGTTCTTC. The V gene is TRBV6-4, the J gene TRBJ2-1; tentatively, D is TRBD1 (6 bases). This CDR3 is 12 amino acids long. In germline, CDR1 is MRHNA, CDR2 SNTAGT. V was trimmed by 3 bases and J by 8 bases, leaving 8 bases between them.

The chain recombines TRBV5-5 with TRBJ1-2; D unresolved. The CDR3 totals 14 residues. Germline V gene data show CDR1 as SGHKS and CDR2 as YYEKEE (reference sequence). Trimming removed 3 bases from V and 3 bases from J, with 12 bases in between. CDR3 protein: CASSSVERDYGYTF. The DNA of the CDR3 is TGTGCCAGCAGCTCAGTTGAGAGGGACTATGGCTACACCTTC.

CDR3: CAWSVLSTGYNEQFF. CDR3 bases: TGTGCCTGGAGTGTACTCTCCACTGGCTACAATGAGCAGTTCTTC. The V gene is TRBV30, the J gene TRBJ2-1; D not certain. V was cut by 0 bases and J by 3 bases, with 12 bases left in between. CDR1 is GTSNPN, CDR2 SVGIG, per germline (reference sequence). The CDR3 covers 15 residues.

This chain's CDR3 is CASRTTGARMAFF. The CDR3 nucleotides read TGTGCCAGCAGGACGACAGGGGCACGGATGGCTTTCTTT. The V call is TRBV27, the J call TRBJ1-1, with TRBD1 identical over 8 bases. V was clipped by 6 bases and J by 11 bases; unmatched bases: 11. CDR1 MNHEY and CDR2 SMNVEV come from the germline V gene (reference sequence). CDR3 length equals 13 residues.